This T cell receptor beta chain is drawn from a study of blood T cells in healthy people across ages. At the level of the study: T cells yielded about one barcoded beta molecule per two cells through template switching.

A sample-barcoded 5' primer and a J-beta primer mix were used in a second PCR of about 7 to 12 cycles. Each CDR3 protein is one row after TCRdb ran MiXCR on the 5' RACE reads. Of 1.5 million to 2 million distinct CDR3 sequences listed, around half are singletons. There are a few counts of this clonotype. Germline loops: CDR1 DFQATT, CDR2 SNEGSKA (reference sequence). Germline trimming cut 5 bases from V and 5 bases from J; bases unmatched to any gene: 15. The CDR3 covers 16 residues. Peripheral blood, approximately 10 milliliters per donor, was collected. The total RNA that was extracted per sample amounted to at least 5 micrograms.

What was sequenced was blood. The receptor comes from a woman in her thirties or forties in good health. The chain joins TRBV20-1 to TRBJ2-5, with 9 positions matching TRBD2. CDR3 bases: TGCAGTGCTCCTCACACCGGGACTAGCTTGGAGGAGACCCAGTACTTC. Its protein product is CSAPHTGTSLEETQYF.